These 17 T cell receptor beta chains originate from one sample sequenced in a study of T cell responses to AZD1222 COVID-19 vaccine. The method was immunoSEQ multiplex PCR; TCRdb's version includes in-frame clones alone and lacks a portion of them. The repertoire holds 130,000 to 150,000 clones, with about 92% as singletons. The material sequenced was peripheral blood, taken on day 0 of AZD1222 vaccination. The source of these receptors is an adult in good health.

The CDR3 region has the DNA TGTGCCAGCGTTACCGGGACCAAGAACACTGAAGCTTTCTTT. It translates to CASVTGTKNTEAFF. The chain couples TRBV21-1 to TRBJ1-1. TRBV21-1 is a known pseudogene. The CDR3 length is 14 residues.

The V gene is TRBV7-7, the J gene TRBJ1-1, with a tentative D call TRBD1 (5 bases). The CDR3 extends over 15 amino acids. V was shortened by 5 bases and J by 2 bases, with 15 bases between the two germline ends. CDR1 SSHAT and CDR2 FNYEAQ come from the germline V gene (reference sequence). CDR3 nucleotides: TGTGCCAGCAGCCCGCTGGGGGGGGGAAACACTGAAGCTTTCTTT. It specifies CASSPLGGGNTEAFF.

The chain combines TRBV2 with TRBJ1-1; D may be TRBD1 (5 bases). Germline values: CDR1 SNHLY, CDR2 FYNNEI. CDR3 length: 16 residues. Trimming took 7 bases from V and 3 from J, leaving 21 bases between them. CDR3 in amino acids: CASTPQVRTMHTEAFF. Written as DNA, the CDR3 is TGTGCCAGCACGCCCCAGGTGAGGACAATGCACACTGAAGCTTTCTTT.

The genes are TRBV4-1 and TRBJ2-1; 13 bases map to TRBD2. The junction had 11 bases not matched to a gene; V was cut back by 3 bases and J by 0 bases. The length of the CDR3 is 20 residues. Germline lookup yields CDR1 MGHRA and CDR2 YSYEKL. The DNA for the CDR3 is TGCGCCAGCAGCCAGGAAAGGACTAGCGGGGGCCCACCCTCCTACAATGAGCAGTTCTTC. Its translation: CASSQERTSGGPPSYNEQFF.

V is TRBV10-3 and J is TRBJ2-7; a possible D gene is TRBD1 (6 bases). The CDR3 has 13 amino acids. V was pared by 6 bases and J by 1 base, with 10 bases between. In germline, CDR1 is ENHRY, CDR2 SYGVKD. CDR3 in amino acids: CAIREQGSYEQYF. DNA for the CDR3: TGTGCCATCAGGGAACAGGGATCCTACGAGCAGTACTTC.

The chain employs TRBV3-1 (or the pseudogene TRBV3-2) and TRBJ1-1, with D uncertain. Germline V gene sequence: CDR1 LGHDT, CDR2 YNNKEL (reference sequence). The CDR3 length is 15 residues. V was pared by 1 base and J by 1 base, with 10 bases between. The CDR3 protein is CASSQGRASNTEAFF. In nucleotides, the CDR3 is TGTGCCAGCAGCCAAGGCCGTGCCTCGAACACTGAAGCTTTCTTT.

The table lists this clone with a count of one. This chain uses TRBV5-1 with TRBJ2-7; D is unresolved. In germline, CDR1 is SGHRS, CDR2 YFSETQ. This CDR3 spans 14 amino acids. Trimming left V 4 bases short and J 7 bases short, with 18 bases between. CDR3 residues: CASSLVDPPEEQYF. CDR3 nucleotides: TGCGCCAGCAGCCTGGTTGACCCACCGGAGGAGCAGTACTTC.

This clone has more than one count but fewer than ten. J is TRBJ1-1 and V is TRBV11-2, with D perhaps TRBD1 (5 bases). Germline CDR1 SGHAT, CDR2 FQNNGV. The CDR3 has 13 residues. Trimming shortened V by 0 bases and J by 10 bases, and 12 bases separated the two germline ends. The CDR3 sequence is CASSLDRDGGAFF. The CDR3 nucleotides are TGTGCCAGCAGCTTAGACAGGGACGGAGGAGCTTTCTTT.

This CDR3 reads CASSSGYAFF. The CDR3 bases are TGTGCCAGCAGTTCTGGGTACGCTTTCTTT. The gene calls are TRBV27 and TRBJ1-1; no reliable D call. Germline V gene lookup returns CDR1 MNHEY and CDR2 SMNVEV (reference sequence). Trimming left V 4 bases short and J 11 bases short, with 8 bases between. The CDR3 loop spans 10 amino acids.

The rearrangement uses TRBV12-2 and TRBJ1-2; the DNA was not used to check the table's D call, TRBD1. TRBV12-2 is flagged as a pseudogene. The CDR3 has 18 residues. CDR3 DNA: TGTGCAAGTCGCTTAGGGATTCGGACAGGGTGGGGTAACTATGGCTACACCTTC. It is translated as CASRLGIRTGWGNYGYTF.

V gene TRBV6-5 combines with J gene TRBJ1-4; a possible D gene is TRBD1 (6 bases). The CDR3 loop spans 14 amino acids. V was clipped by 4 bases and J by 5 bases, with 11 bases between them. Germline CDR1 reads MNHEY; CDR2 reads SVGAGI. CDR3: CASSWGHENEKLFF. CDR3 DNA sequence: TGTGCCAGCAGTTGGGGACATGAGAATGAAAAACTGTTTTTT.

V is TRBV6-1 and J is TRBJ1-2, with D tentatively TRBD1 (6 bases). The CDR3 has 13 residues. CDR1 and CDR2 from the germline V gene are MNHNS and SASEGT. Trimming shortened V by 1 base and J by 8 bases, and 11 bases separated the two germline ends. CDR3 residues: CASSEEGGSGYTF. The CDR3 nucleotides are TGTGCCAGCAGTGAAGAGGGGGGCTCCGGCTACACCTTC.

This clone came up once. The chain employs TRBV6-5 and TRBJ1-2; TRBD1 might be the D (5 bases). The CDR3 loop spans 13 amino acids. Deletions cut 7 bases from V and 3 bases from J, with 12 bases between. Germline CDR1 MNHEY, CDR2 SVGAGI. The CDR3 loop reads CASTPARDYGYTF. Written as DNA, the CDR3 is TGTGCCAGCACCCCCGCCAGGGACTATGGCTACACCTTC.

The chain is built from TRBV27 and TRBJ2-7; 8 bases agree with TRBD1. Germline CDR1 and CDR2: MNHEY and SMNVEV (reference sequence). The CDR3 runs 17 residues. Trimming cost V 3 bases and J 4 bases; bases outside gene matches: 14. The CDR3 protein is CASSFTSPTGQVYEQYF. CDR3 in DNA: TGTGCCAGCAGTTTCACCTCACCCACGGGACAGGTGTACGAGCAGTACTTC.

V usage is TRBV5-4 and J usage is TRBJ1-1; a weak D match, TRBD1 (6 bases). V was trimmed by 7 bases and J by 3 bases, leaving 13 bases between them. The V gene's germline CDR1 is SGHNT and CDR2 YYREEE (reference sequence). The length of the CDR3 is 13 residues. CDR3 sequence (DNA): TGTGCCAGCTCAGGGGCGGATGACACTGAAGCTTTCTTT. This gives the protein CASSGADDTEAFF.

This clone was detected once. The V and J genes are TRBV5-1 and TRBJ2-1, with 10 positions matching TRBD2. Germline V gene lookup returns CDR1 SGHRS and CDR2 YFSETQ. Germline trimming cut 2 bases from V and 0 bases from J; bases unmatched to any gene: 2. The CDR3 has 16 residues. The CDR3 DNA reads as TGCGCCAGCAGCTTACTAGCGGGGTCCTCCTACAATGAGCAGTTCTTC. Translating it yields CASSLLAGSSYNEQFF.

The chain recombines TRBV5-4 with TRBJ2-3; TRBD2 aligns across 7 bases. This CDR3 contains 16 residues. V lost 1 base, J lost 5 bases, and 10 bases stayed unmatched. Per germline, CDR1 SGHNT and CDR2 YYREEE (reference sequence). In nucleotides, the CDR3 is TGTGCCAGCAGCTTGCCCCTCGCGCGGGAGAGAGATACGCAGTATTTT. Residues: CASSLPLARERDTQYF.